Listed here are 25 T cell receptor beta chains from one sample, sequenced in a study of control samples from healthy donors and cancer patients. TCRdb keeps only in-frame clones here, not all; method: immunoSEQ multiplex PCR. The sample lists approximately 150,000 clones, more than 85% occurring once. The sample comprised blood. Receptors originate from a man under 40 in good health.

This chain uses TRBV6-5 with TRBJ1-6; D may be TRBD1 (5 bases). V lost 11 bases and J 4 bases, leaving 15 bases between the germline ends. The germline gives CDR1 MNHEY, CDR2 SVGAGI. This CDR3 is built from 14 residues. In DNA, the CDR3 is TGTGCCTCCCGAGAGGGGCAGTATAATTCACCCCTCCACTTT. Encoded protein: CASREGQYNSPLHF.

The rearrangement joins TRBV3-1 (or the pseudogene TRBV3-2) to TRBJ1-1; TRBD1 might be the D (5 bases). The ends were cut back, 0 bases at V and 0 bases at J, with 8 bases in the middle. The CDR3 has 15 residues. Germline CDR1 is LGHDT and CDR2 is YNNKEL (reference sequence). The CDR3 spells CASSQDHRMNTEAFF. CDR3 nucleotide sequence: TGTGCCAGCAGCCAAGATCACAGGATGAACACTGAAGCTTTCTTT.

The chain links TRBV25-1 to TRBJ2-1; 9 bases map to TRBD1. Germline loops: CDR1 MGHDK, CDR2 SYGVNS. CDR3 length: 16 amino acids. The ends lost 2 bases at V and 6 bases at J; junction bases unmatched: 8. In DNA, the CDR3 is TGTGCCAGCAGTGAAGACCGGGGACAGGGTATCAATGAGCAGTTCTTC. Its protein product is CASSEDRGQGINEQFF.

The chain uses TRBV18 and TRBJ1-2; TRBD1 is a possible D gene (6 bases). The V and J ends lost 3 bases and 8 bases respectively, with 10 bases between them. The CDR3 has 12 residues. Germline loops: CDR1 KGHSH, CDR2 LQKENI. CDR3 sequence: CASSPQGQGYTF. The CDR3 nucleotides are TGTGCCAGCTCACCCCAGGGACAAGGCTACACCTTC.

The V gene is TRBV19, the J gene TRBJ1-2, with 7 bases matching TRBD1. V shed 5 bases and J 3 bases; nucleotides not matched to a gene: 9. Germline V gives CDR1 LNHDA, CDR2 SQIVND (reference sequence). This CDR3 has 15 residues. For the CDR3, the DNA is TGTGCCAGTAGTCTACAGGGGATAGGGGACTATGGCTACACCTTC. It is translated as CASSLQGIGDYGYTF.

CDR3 sequence reads: CASSEEQGNGYTF. The CDR3 DNA is TGTGCCAGCAGTGAAGAACAGGGGAATGGCTACACCTTC. The rearrangement uses TRBV2 and TRBJ1-2; 7 bases agree with TRBD1. The V and J ends lost 1 base and 6 bases, in that order; junction bases with no gene match: 2. The CDR3 runs to 13 residues. Germline V gene data show CDR1 as SNHLY and CDR2 as FYNNEI.

V gene TRBV27 combines with J gene TRBJ2-3; D might be TRBD1 (6 bases). The V gene's germline CDR1 is MNHEY and CDR2 SMNVEV (reference sequence). This CDR3 contains 13 residues. Trimming took off 4 bases at V and 4 bases at J, with 9 bases between the two ends. The CDR3 is CASSYPGADTQYF. CDR3 nucleotides: TGTGCCAGCAGTTATCCAGGGGCAGATACGCAGTATTTT.

V gene TRBV27 combines with J gene TRBJ2-7, with D perhaps matching TRBD1 or TRBD2 (7 bases each). This CDR3 is built from 15 residues. V was trimmed by 5 bases and J by 2 bases, leaving 16 bases between them. CDR1 is MNHEY, CDR2 SMNVEV, per germline (reference sequence). The CDR3 DNA follows: TGTGCCAGCAGTCCCCAGGGGGGGGTAACCTACGAGCAGTACTTC. This gives the protein CASSPQGGVTYEQYF.

This clone was seen a few times. The rearrangement joins TRBV6-6 to TRBJ2-1; no definite D call. The ends were cut back, 6 bases at V and 3 bases at J, with 9 bases in the middle. The germline V gene encodes CDR1 MNHNY and CDR2 SVGAGI (reference sequence). This CDR3 contains 13 residues. CDR3 region: CASRVSSYNEQFF. DNA for the CDR3: TGTGCCAGCAGGGTCTCTAGCTACAATGAGCAGTTCTTC.

The chain joins TRBV7-9 to TRBJ1-6; perhaps TRBD1 as D (5 bases). The CDR3 runs to 13 residues. Trimming pared 7 bases from V and 11 bases from J, leaving 15 bases between. From germline, CDR1 is SEHNR and CDR2 FQNEAQ (reference sequence). The CDR3 region has the DNA TGTGCCAGCACGATGGACAAGGAGGCACCCCTCCACTTT. Encoded protein: CASTMDKEAPLHF.

This rearrangement joins TRBV28 to TRBJ2-2; 7 bases line up with TRBD1. CDR1 and CDR2 from the germline V gene are MDHEN and SYDVKM. The CDR3 runs to 16 residues. The V gene end was trimmed by 6 bases and the J gene end by 0 bases; junction bases not matched to a gene: 7. The CDR3 coding sequence is TGTGCCAGCAGACCCTGGGACAGAGCGAACACCGGGGAGCTGTTTTTT. Residues: CASRPWDRANTGELFF. The whole variable domain, filled in from reference TRBV28 and TRBJ2-2, reads DVKVTQSSRYLVKRTGEKVFLECVQDMDHENMFWYRQDPGLGLRLIYFSYDVKMKEKGDIPEGYSVSREKKERFSLILESASTNQTSMYLCASRPWDRANTGELFFGEGSRLTVL.

The rearrangement links TRBV7-2 to TRBJ1-1; D remains ambiguous. CDR3 size: 12 residues. The V gene's germline CDR1 is SGHTA and CDR2 FQGNSA. V gave up 6 bases and J gave up 4 bases, with 9 bases separating them. The CDR3 DNA sequence: TGTGCCAGCAGTCCGACACCCACTGAAGCTTTCTTT. This translates into CASSPTPTEAFF.

V gene TRBV11-1 combines with J gene TRBJ1-1; D not resolved. There are 14 residues in the CDR3. Germline lookup yields CDR1 SGHAT and CDR2 FQDESV (reference sequence). V was pared by 2 bases and J by 0 bases, with 7 bases between. The CDR3 nucleotides read TGTGCCAGCAGCTTATATAGCATGAACACTGAAGCTTTCTTT. It is translated as CASSLYSMNTEAFF.

This rearrangement joins TRBV9 to TRBJ2-2; D is unresolved. V lost 3 bases and J 5 bases, leaving 14 bases between the germline ends. There are 15 residues in the CDR3. Germline-derived CDR1 and CDR2 are SGDLS and YYNGEE. The CDR3 DNA sequence: TGTGCCAGCAGCGCCCCCTTCCGCAATACCGGGGAGCTGTTTTTT. The encoded protein is CASSAPFRNTGELFF.

V and J are TRBV12-3 or TRBV12-4 and TRBJ1-1; no definite D call. Trimming took 3 bases from V and 4 from J, leaving 9 bases between them. This CDR3 comprises 13 residues. CDR3 region: CASSFVGSTEAFF. The CDR3 DNA reads TGTGCCAGCAGTTTTGTGGGAAGCACTGAAGCTTTCTTT.

The chain combines TRBV28 with TRBJ2-3; D is perhaps TRBD2 (6 bases). CDR3 length: 13 residues. Trimming shortened V by 4 bases and J by 7 bases, and 12 bases separated the two germline ends. CDR1 and CDR2 from the germline V gene are MDHEN and SYDVKM. The CDR3 loop reads CASSSRTTNTQYF. The DNA for the CDR3 is TGTGCCAGCAGTTCCAGGACTACTAATACGCAGTATTTT.

V and J are TRBV7-2 and TRBJ1-1; no clear D gene. Germline V gene lookup returns CDR1 SGHTA and CDR2 FQGNSA. Trimming shortened V by 1 base and J by 1 base, and 10 bases separated the two germline ends. The CDR3 runs 15 residues. The CDR3 DNA reads TGTGCCAGCAGCTTAGAGGGCACCCAGAACACTGAAGCTTTCTTT. Translation: CASSLEGTQNTEAFF.

The chain combines TRBV28 with TRBJ2-4; 7 positions agree with TRBD1. The CDR3 loop spans 16 amino acids. Germline V lookup: CDR1 MDHEN, CDR2 SYDVKM. The V segment lost 5 bases and the J segment 6 bases; nucleotides outside the gene matches: 13. The CDR3 loop reads CASSRKQGSPPNIQYF. The CDR3 DNA follows: TGTGCCAGCAGTCGAAAACAGGGGAGTCCGCCAAACATTCAGTACTTC.

This chain connects TRBV5-1 to TRBJ1-4; a weak D match, TRBD1 (5 bases). The germline V gene encodes CDR1 SGHRS and CDR2 YFSETQ. The CDR3 has 15 residues. Trimming took off 6 bases at V and 3 bases at J, with 15 bases between the two ends. CDR3 protein: CASTTGGTANEKLFF. The DNA for the CDR3 is TGCGCCAGCACCACCGGGGGGACGGCTAATGAAAAACTGTTTTTT.

The V and J genes are TRBV19 and TRBJ1-5, with D unresolved. The CDR3 has 13 amino acids. Trimming left V 4 bases short and J 4 bases short, with 8 bases between. CDR1 is LNHDA, CDR2 SQIVND, per germline (reference sequence). The CDR3 is CASSKVGNQPQHF. CDR3 coding DNA: TGTGCCAGTAGTAAGGTCGGTAATCAGCCCCAGCATTTT. Full variable domain (outside the CDR3, taken from reference TRBV19 and TRBJ1-5): DGGITQSPKYLFRKEGQNVTLSCEQNLNHDAMYWYRQDPGQGLRLIYYSQIVNDFQKGDIAEGYSVSREKKESFPLTVTSAQKNPTAFYLCASSKVGNQPQHFGDGTRLSIL.

Here the CDR3 reads CASRPGQGPNYGYTF. The CDR3, as DNA: TGTGCCAGCAGGCCCGGACAGGGTCCTAACTATGGCTACACCTTC. V and J are TRBV7-9 and TRBJ1-2; 8 bases line up with TRBD1. The germline CDR1 and CDR2 sequences are SEHNR and FQNEAQ (reference sequence). The CDR3 spans 15 residues. After removal of 6 bases from V and 0 bases from J, the junction contained 6 bases not matched to a gene.

This sequence joins TRBV19 and TRBJ2-1; D is uncertain. Germline V gives CDR1 LNHDA, CDR2 SQIVND (reference sequence). The ends were cut back, 4 bases at V and 7 bases at J, with 8 bases in the middle. CDR3 length: 12 amino acids. As DNA, the CDR3 is TGTGCCAGTAGTACCCTTTGGAATGAGCAGTTCTTC. Amino acids: CASSTLWNEQFF.

The chain recombines TRBV11-2 with TRBJ1-4; unclear D gene. In germline, CDR1 is SGHAT, CDR2 FQNNGV. The CDR3 extends over 13 amino acids. V was pared by 0 bases and J by 8 bases, with 7 bases between. This chain's CDR3 is CASSLERKEKLFF. The CDR3 DNA reads as TGTGCCAGCAGCTTAGAACGAAAGGAAAAACTGTTTTTT. The full variable domain, completed using reference TRBV11-2 and TRBJ1-4, is EAGVAQSPRYKIIEKRQSVAFWCNPISGHATLYWYQQILGQGPKLLIQFQNNGVVDDSQLPKDRFSAERLKGVDSTLKIQPAKLEDSAVYLCASSLERKEKLFFGSGTQLSVL.

This rearrangement joins TRBV24-1 to TRBJ2-1; the match to TRBD2 covers 16 bases. V lost 3 bases, J lost 16 bases, and 14 bases stayed unmatched. Germline CDR1 and CDR2: KGHDR and SFDVKD. The CDR3 is 17 amino acids. The CDR3 protein is CATSDPGTSGGAEHQFF. The CDR3 DNA is TGTGCCACCAGTGATCCCGGGACTAGCGGGGGGGCCGAGCATCAATTCTTC.

The gene calls are TRBV12-3 or TRBV12-4 and TRBJ2-7, with TRBD2 as a possible D gene (5 bases). The CDR3 spans 12 residues. V dropped 3 bases and J dropped 5 bases, with 8 bases sitting between them. The CDR3 bases are TGTGCCAGCAGTTTGAGGGTGGACGAGCAGTACTTC. Its translation is CASSLRVDEQYF.